The 13 T cell receptor beta chains below were found in one sample sequenced in a study of T cell changes during pregnancy in multiple sclerosis. Profiled with immunoSEQ multiplex PCR; TCRdb holds only in-frame clones, not every one. In the table there are under 75,000 clones, about nine tenths of which are singletons. The source material was peripheral blood, sampled in the first trimester of pregnancy. The receptors originated from a female donor with multiple sclerosis, enrolled in a pregnancy study.

The chain links TRBV27 to TRBJ2-7; 7 nucleotides line up with TRBD1. Trimming at V came to 5 bases and at J to 3 bases, leaving 4 bases not matched to a gene. The germline V gene encodes CDR1 MNHEY and CDR2 SMNVEV (reference sequence). The CDR3 spans 13 residues. CDR3 nucleotides: TGTGCCAGCAGTCATAGACAGGGCTACGAGCAGTACTTC. Translating it yields CASSHRQGYEQYF.

This chain connects TRBV28 to TRBJ1-1; D may be TRBD1 (5 bases). Germline CDR1 and CDR2: MDHEN and SYDVKM. This CDR3 has 14 residues. V lost 3 bases and J 4 bases, leaving 12 bases between the germline ends. CDR3 in amino acids: CASSLSTVRTEAFF. The CDR3 DNA follows: TGTGCCAGCAGTTTGTCGACAGTGCGCACTGAAGCTTTCTTT. Using reference TRBV28 and TRBJ1-1 for the parts outside the CDR3, the full variable domain is DVKVTQSSRYLVKRTGEKVFLECVQDMDHENMFWYRQDPGLGLRLIYFSYDVKMKEKGDIPEGYSVSREKKERFSLILESASTNQTSMYLCASSLSTVRTEAFFGQGTRLTVV.

This chain connects TRBV30 to TRBJ1-1; 7 nucleotides line up with TRBD1. The CDR3 has 17 residues. Germline values: CDR1 GTSNPN, CDR2 SVGIG (reference sequence). V lost 3 bases and J lost 0; bases outside the gene matches: 13. The CDR3: CAWSPPDRLLMNTEAFF. The CDR3 DNA is TGTGCCTGGAGCCCCCCGGACAGGCTACTTATGAACACTGAAGCTTTCTTT.

This sequence joins TRBV5-1 and TRBJ1-4; TRBD1 matches 9 bases. From germline, CDR1 is SGHRS and CDR2 YFSETQ. CDR3 size: 16 residues. J was trimmed by 8 bases and V by 5 bases; bases with no gene match: 13. For the CDR3, the DNA is TGCGCCAGCAGGATGTCCCGGGACAGGGCTTCGGAAAAACTGTTTTTT. It translates to CASRMSRDRASEKLFF.

The V and J genes are TRBV9 and TRBJ1-1; TRBD1 might be the D (6 bases). The CDR3 sequence is 14 residues long. Trimming shortened V by 1 base and J by 3 bases, and 10 bases separated the two germline ends. CDR1 and CDR2 from the germline V gene are SGDLS and YYNGEE. The CDR3 DNA sequence: TGTGCCAGCAGCGTATACAGGGACGACACTGAAGCTTTCTTT. Protein sequence: CASSVYRDDTEAFF.

This chain connects TRBV4-1 to TRBJ1-5, with no clear D. CDR1 MGHRA and CDR2 YSYEKL come from the germline V gene. V lost 0 bases and J lost 5, with 8 bases in between. This CDR3 is built from 14 residues. CDR3 DNA: TGCGCCAGCAGCCAAGATCCGGGATATCAGCCCCAGCATTTT. Translation gives CASSQDPGYQPQHF.

In its sample, this clone was seen once. The rearrangement uses TRBV4-1 and TRBJ2-5; 7 bases line up with TRBD2. Germline V gene lookup returns CDR1 MGHRA and CDR2 YSYEKL. There are 16 residues in the CDR3. J was trimmed by 5 bases and V by 4 bases; bases with no gene match: 13. DNA of the CDR3: TGCGCCAGCAGCCTGATCGGACCCATGCGGGAGGAGACCCAGTACTTC. Protein product: CASSLIGPMREETQYF.

The V and J genes are TRBV27 and TRBJ1-1; 9 positions agree with TRBD1. Losses at the gene ends were 6 bases for V and 3 bases for J; bases not matched to a gene: 8. The V gene's germline CDR1 is MNHEY and CDR2 SMNVEV (reference sequence). The CDR3 runs to 15 residues. CDR3 DNA sequence: TGTGCCAGCAGGCCTTGGACAGGGGTCGACACTGAAGCTTTCTTT. This sequence encodes CASRPWTGVDTEAFF.

This clone appeared once. V is TRBV7-6 and J is TRBJ2-7, with TRBD1 matching 7 bases. V shed 2 bases and J 0 bases; nucleotides not matched to a gene: 4. CDR3 length: 15 amino acids. CDR1 is SGHVS and CDR2 is FNYEAQ in the germline V gene. The CDR3 reads CASSLSRGPSYEQYF. CDR3 nucleotide sequence: TGTGCCAGCAGCTTATCGAGGGGGCCCTCCTACGAGCAGTACTTC. Full variable domain (rest looked up from reference TRBV7-6 and TRBJ2-7): GAGVSQSPRYKVTKRGQDVALRCDPISGHVSLYWYRQALGQGPEFLTYFNYEAQQDKSGLPNDRFSAERPEGSISTLTIQRTEQRDSAMYRCASSLSRGPSYEQYFGPGTRLTVT.

The rearrangement joins TRBV7-9 to TRBJ2-7, with TRBD2 matching over 10 bases. The CDR3 sequence is 16 residues long. Per germline, CDR1 SEHNR and CDR2 FQNEAQ (reference sequence). The V gene end was trimmed by 4 bases and the J gene end by 3 bases; junction bases not matched to a gene: 9. The CDR3 nucleotides are TGTGCCAGCAGCTCATCGACTAGCGGGTCCCTCTACGAGCAGTACTTC. It specifies CASSSSTSGSLYEQYF. Together with reference TRBV7-9 and TRBJ2-7, the CDR3 gives the full variable domain: DTGVSQNPRHKITKRGQNVTFRCDPISEHNRLYWYRQTLGQGPEFLTYFQNEAQLEKSRLLSDRFSAERPKGSFSTLEIQRTEQGDSAMYLCASSSSTSGSLYEQYFGPGTRLTVT.

This chain uses TRBV27 with TRBJ2-1; 9 nucleotides agree with TRBD2. The V segment lost 3 bases and the J segment 6 bases; nucleotides outside the gene matches: 6. There are 15 residues in the CDR3. Germline CDR1 is MNHEY and CDR2 is SMNVEV (reference sequence). CDR3 residues: CASSFAAGGSNEQFF. Written as DNA, the CDR3 is TGTGCCAGCAGTTTCGCAGCGGGAGGCAGCAATGAGCAGTTCTTC.

The V call is TRBV18, the J call TRBJ1-2, with D possibly TRBD1 on 5 matching bases. Germline V gives CDR1 KGHSH, CDR2 LQKENI. Trimming removed 0 bases at V and 6 bases at J, with 11 bases between. This CDR3 has 14 amino acids. CDR3 bases: TGTGCCAGCTCACCACCCGGAGGGGCTGATGGCTACACCTTC. Its protein product is CASSPPGGADGYTF.

This chain links TRBV28 with TRBJ1-5, with a tentative D call TRBD1 (5 bases). This CDR3 has 14 amino acids. V was cut by 5 bases and J by 2 bases, with 10 bases left in between. CDR1 MDHEN and CDR2 SYDVKM come from the germline V gene. CDR3 sequence reads: CASSELQGNQPQHF. CDR3 sequence (DNA): TGTGCCAGCAGTGAGTTACAGGGCAATCAGCCCCAGCATTTT.